These T cell receptor beta chains were read from a single sample in a study of cytomegalovirus exposure and HLA in healthy donors. TCRdb keeps only in-frame clones here, not all; method: immunoSEQ multiplex PCR. The table records 100,000 to 150,000 clones, roughly 89% of them present only once. Sequenced input: PBMCs. The receptors were sampled from a woman aged 18-29 years in good health and CMV-seronegative. The conserved cysteine and the conserved F or W are not part of the CDR3 here. The order of the fields is D gene, V gene, clone size, J gene, CDR3 protein. D genes are given only for firm matches. The size of a clone is reported for some rows only, either as once, few or many, or as a class for expanded clones.

>TRBD1|TRBV4-1|.|TRBJ2-1
ASRWDSLSYNEQF
>TRBD1|TRBV30|.|TRBJ2-7
AWTPDRGGEQY
>.|TRBV27|.|TRBJ1-1
ASSLQGNTEAF
>.|TRBV10-3|.|TRBJ2-1
AISGEVRGGGSSYNEQF
>.|TRBV10-1|.|TRBJ1-1
ASSGHQNTEAF
>TRBD1|TRBV9|.|TRBJ2-7
ASSQTQGDSLYEQY
>TRBD1|TRBV6-1|.|TRBJ1-4
ASSERGQAIEKLF
>.|TRBV6-1|once|TRBJ1-5
ASSESTDTYTQPQH
>.|TRBV6-6|once|TRBJ1-3
ASSYSIETGNTIY
>TRBD2|TRBV7-9|.|TRBJ2-3
ASDKAGATDTQY
>.|TRBV4-2|.|TRBJ2-1
ASSQEWVPLGGGLYNEQF
>TRBD1|TRBV29-1|.|TRBJ2-1
SVETDRGNEQF
>TRBD2|TRBV30|.|TRBJ2-1
AWIRKEGLAGFSASPNEQF
>.|TRBV7-9|.|TRBJ1-2
ASSPGRNSGNSDGYT
>.|TRBV6-5|.|TRBJ2-2
ASSGDWNTGELF
>TRBD1|TRBV18|.|TRBJ1-2
ASSPTGGFYGYT
>.|TRBV5-5|few|TRBJ1-1
ASSLGGKNTEAF
>.|TRBV28|.|TRBJ1-2
ASSTLAGLDYGYT
>TRBD2|TRBV4-2|few|TRBJ2-5
ASSQEWWGGRQETQY
>TRBD1|TRBV10-2|.|TRBJ1-2
ASEGTGGDYGYT
>.|TRBV6-5|.|TRBJ2-7
ASSHSDLEQY
>.|TRBV30|.|TRBJ1-1
AWSVWQGEAF
>.|TRBV27|.|TRBJ2-5
ASSFPVKETQY
>TRBD1|TRBV7-6|few|TRBJ2-5
ASSWNRDRGQETQY
>TRBD2|TRBV6-1|few|TRBJ2-3
ASSAFSGRDRTDTQY
>TRBD2|TRBV7-2|.|TRBJ2-7
ASSSATMRLAAQGGEQY
>.|TRBV7-2|.|TRBJ2-1
ASSLAGYRDEQF
>.|TRBV23-1|.|TRBJ1-5
ASLRAGFGSNQPQH
>TRBD1|TRBV30|once|TRBJ1-1
AWSGGGTEAF
>.|TRBV6-1|.|TRBJ1-5
ASTSLEYSNQPQH
>.|TRBV28|.|TRBJ2-1
ASSLVVSNEQF
>.|TRBV30|once|TRBJ2-3
AWARGRTDTQY
>TRBD2|TRBV10-2|.|TRBJ2-2
ASSLAGSNTGELF
>.|TRBV18|.|TRBJ2-5
ASSPPMAQETQY
>.|TRBV28|.|TRBJ2-1
ASSYQGGLIHEQF
>TRBD1|TRBV10-1|.|TRBJ1-1
ASSSQGAEFEAF
>TRBD2|TRBV30|.|TRBJ2-1
AWIAGSHNEQF
>.|TRBV6-6|.|TRBJ1-5
ASGQGPYSNQPQH
>TRBD1|TRBV7-2|.|TRBJ2-5
ASSPNGQGGETQY
>TRBD1|TRBV28|.|TRBJ1-2
ASSSDRGGYGYT
>.|TRBV19|.|TRBJ1-1
ASSTDPGWNTEAF
>.|TRBV27|.|TRBJ1-6
ASSWDTMGNSPLH
>.|TRBV7-9|.|TRBJ1-6
ASSFERVPNSPLH
>.|TRBV19|.|TRBJ1-4
ASSIGAGEDEKLF
>.|TRBV7-6|few|TRBJ1-2
ASGQGYGYT
>TRBD2|TRBV5-1|.|TRBJ2-3
ASSATSGKSVDTQY
>.|TRBV27|.|TRBJ2-6
ASSLFLGSSGANVLT
>TRBD2|TRBV7-2|.|TRBJ2-7
ASSFPRLAGGYEQY
>.|TRBV6-6|.|TRBJ1-1
ASSYSTAEAF
>TRBD2|TRBV28|.|TRBJ2-1
ASSTGLAGGGNEQF
>.|TRBV28|.|TRBJ1-2
ASSPDIGGAATYGYT
>.|TRBV29-1|.|TRBJ2-3
SVGSGLFPTDTQY
>.|TRBV15|.|TRBJ2-5
ATSREPRLGADQY
>.|TRBV4-1|.|TRBJ1-5
ASSPLHFRGASNQPQH
>.|TRBV2|few|TRBJ1-6
ASSVGQGNSPLH